The present TCR beta chain was sequenced within a study of cytomegalovirus exposure and HLA in healthy donors. Comments on this clone: Other DNA sequences in this specimen translate into the identical CDR3.

The CDR3 is made up of 13 amino acids. Germline V gene lookup returns CDR1 WNHNN and CDR2 SYGVQD (reference sequence). V dropped 4 bases and J dropped 5 bases, with 11 bases sitting between them. A multiplex PCR was run with 60 Vbeta primers and 13 Jbeta primers. Sequenced by immunoSEQ multiplex PCR; TCRdb stores in-frame clones only, minus some. The sample's table shows more than 200,000 clones. V gene TRBV10-1 combines with J gene TRBJ1-1; no clear D. This TCR was sampled from a woman aged 30 to 39 in good health and CMV-seropositive. The sequenced sample was PBMCs. DNA for the CDR3: TGCGCCAGCAGTGTTCGCGGAAGTACTGAAGCTTTCTTT. Residues: CASSVRGSTEAFF.